Each of the 27 T cell receptor beta chains below was sequenced from the same sample in a study of T cell clones after liver transplantation. Some clones are missing from TCRdb's copy, which holds only in-frame ones; the method was immunoSEQ multiplex PCR. The sample includes 65,000 to 85,000 clones, around 84% of them seen just once. The sample in question was CD4+ T cells from blood, obtained less than 50 months after liver transplant. These receptors were taken from a human patient who received a liver transplant. The graft donor may have given rise to some T cells.

The chain carries TRBV5-4 and TRBJ2-7; weak D call: TRBD2 (6 bases). The CDR3 extends over 13 amino acids. The germline V and J ends were trimmed by 4 bases and 3 bases, with 11 bases remaining between them. Per germline, CDR1 SGHNT and CDR2 YYREEE (reference sequence). This CDR3 reads CASSKRTNYEQYF. DNA of the CDR3: TGTGCCAGCAGCAAAAGGACTAACTACGAGCAGTACTTC. The variable domain in full, with the rest retrieved from reference TRBV5-4 and TRBJ2-7, is ETGVTQSPTHLIKTRGQQVTLRCSSQSGHNTVSWYQQALGQGPQFIFQYYREEENGRGNFPPRFSGLQFPNYSSELNVNALELDDSALYLCASSKRTNYEQYFGPGTRLTVT.

The chain has TRBV2 and TRBJ2-5; D is possibly TRBD2 (7 bases). Between the trimmed V and J ends, which lost 1 base and 9 bases, there was a span of 12 bases. Germline V CDR1 and CDR2: SNHLY, FYNNEI. This CDR3 has 13 residues. This CDR3 reads CASSEGGGRAQYF. DNA of the CDR3: TGTGCCAGCAGTGAAGGGGGGGGCAGGGCCCAGTACTTC.

The genes are TRBV19 and TRBJ1-5, with 11 bases aligning to TRBD1. There are 17 residues in the CDR3. V lost 5 bases, J lost 7 bases, and 13 bases stayed unmatched. Germline V gene lookup returns CDR1 LNHDA and CDR2 SQIVND (reference sequence). The CDR3: CASSPGAGTGGWQPQHF. CDR3 DNA: TGTGCCAGTAGTCCGGGGGCCGGGACAGGGGGATGGCAGCCCCAGCATTTT.

In its sample, this clone was seen a few times. The chain joins TRBV19 to TRBJ1-6; a weak D match, TRBD1 (5 bases). This CDR3 is 16 amino acids long. Looked up from germline, CDR1 is LNHDA and CDR2 is SQIVND (reference sequence). With 3 bases removed from V and 0 bases from J, the gap between germline ends came to 9 bases. DNA for the CDR3: TGTGCCAGTAGTATCGGGGCGAGCTCCTATAATTCACCCCTCCACTTT. Its protein product is CASSIGASSYNSPLHF.

V usage is TRBV28 and J usage is TRBJ1-1; D gene ambiguous. The V end lost 1 base, the J end lost 6 bases, and 6 bases lay between the germline ends. CDR3 length: 12 residues. CDR1 and CDR2 (germline): MDHEN, SYDVKM. DNA of the CDR3: TGTGCCAGCAGTTTATACGGGTCTGAAGCTTTCTTT. Translated: CASSLYGSEAFF.

This chain connects TRBV4-1 to TRBJ2-6, with D possibly TRBD2 on 6 matching bases. This CDR3 is built from 17 residues. Germline-derived CDR1 and CDR2 are MGHRA and YSYEKL. The germline V and J ends were trimmed by 1 base and 4 bases, with 14 bases remaining between them. CDR3 amino acids: CASSQVGWGDGANVLTF. The CDR3 bases are TGCGCCAGCAGCCAAGTCGGTTGGGGGGACGGGGCCAACGTCCTGACTTTC.

With respect to this clone: The same CDR3 arises from other DNA sequences in this sample as well. The chain couples TRBV11-3 to TRBJ2-3; D unclear. V dropped 1 base and J dropped 0 bases, with 5 bases sitting between them. Germline CDR1 and CDR2: SGHNT and YENEEA. This CDR3 is built from 14 residues. Here the CDR3 DNA reads TGTGCCAGCAGCTTAGCGGCCAGCACAGATACGCAGTATTTT. Its translation: CASSLAASTDTQYF.

On this clone itself: A junction end diverges from the germline sequence, so it may reflect a read error. This chain connects TRBV7-7 to TRBJ2-5; 7 nucleotides line up with TRBD2. The CDR3 runs 16 residues. The V gene's germline CDR1 is SSHAT and CDR2 FNYEAQ (reference sequence). CDR3 nucleotides: TGTGCTAGCAGCCCCCCAGGGACGGGGGGATTTGGGACCCAGTACTTC. The encoded protein is CASSPPGTGGFGTQYF.

The rearrangement uses TRBV21-1 and TRBJ1-4; the table's D call TRBD1 went unverified against the DNA. TRBV21-1 is deemed a pseudogene. The CDR3 sequence is 16 residues long. CDR3 nucleotides: TGTGCCAGCCCGGGACAGGGGGTTACAACTAATGAAAAACTGTTTTTT. Protein product: CASPGQGVTTNEKLFF.

V usage is TRBV19 and J usage is TRBJ1-1; 8 nucleotides align to TRBD1. Germline CDR1 reads LNHDA; CDR2 reads SQIVND (reference sequence). This CDR3 comprises 17 residues. V lost 4 bases to trimming and J lost 0 bases; unmatched junction nucleotides: 10. The CDR3 loop reads CASSRTGSFQMNTEAFF. In DNA form, the CDR3 reads TGTGCCAGTAGTAGGACAGGGTCGTTCCAAATGAACACTGAAGCTTTCTTT.

The J gene is TRBJ2-2, the V gene TRBV9; 9 nucleotides match TRBD1. The CDR3 is made up of 14 amino acids. V gave up 3 bases and J gave up 4 bases; unmatched junction bases: 1. From germline, CDR1 is SGDLS and CDR2 YYNGEE. The CDR3 DNA follows: TGTGCCAGCAGCGGGGACAGGGTCACCGGGGAGCTGTTTTTT. Amino acid sequence: CASSGDRVTGELFF.

This clone occurred once. CDR3 DNA sequence: TGTGCCAGCAGACCCGGGACACTCGGAAACACCATATATTTT. This encodes CASRPGTLGNTIYF. This rearrangement joins TRBV6-5 to TRBJ1-3, with D possibly TRBD1 on 6 matching bases. Trimming left V 6 bases short and J 4 bases short, with 13 bases between. CDR1 is MNHEY, CDR2 SVGAGI, per germline. This CDR3 region has 14 residues.

J is TRBJ2-7 and V is TRBV5-1, with D perhaps TRBD1 (5 bases). Germline V gene lookup returns CDR1 SGHRS and CDR2 YFSETQ. There are 12 residues in the CDR3. V dropped 0 bases and J dropped 6 bases, with 7 bases sitting between them. Here the CDR3 DNA reads TGCGCCAGCAGCTTGGGAAGGGGCGAGCAGTACTTC. It encodes CASSLGRGEQYF.

The chain combines TRBV7-2 with TRBJ2-1, with D uncertain. The germline gives CDR1 SGHTA, CDR2 FQGNSA. The CDR3 spans 13 residues. The ends were cut back, 7 bases at V and 0 bases at J, with 7 bases in the middle. The CDR3: CASISGSYNEQFF. In DNA, the CDR3 is TGTGCCAGCATTTCGGGCTCCTACAATGAGCAGTTCTTC.

The sample holds a few counts of this clone. This chain connects TRBV29-1 to TRBJ2-1; 7 bases are a match to TRBD1. Germline CDR1 is SQVTM and CDR2 is ANQGSEA. With 4 bases clipped from V and 0 bases from J, the junction kept 6 bases outside the gene matches. This CDR3 region has 15 residues. The CDR3 bases are TGCAGCGTTGCGGAGGACAGGAACTCCTACAATGAGCAGTTCTTC. Translated, it gives CSVAEDRNSYNEQFF.

For the CDR3, the DNA is TGTGCCAGCAGCTCTGGACAGACGAACACTGAAGCTTTCTTT. Protein: CASSSGQTNTEAFF. The chain is built from TRBV7-3 and TRBJ1-1; maybe TRBD1 (6 bases). Germline assignment: CDR1 SGHTA and CDR2 FQGTGA. The CDR3 sequence is 14 residues long. V was trimmed by 4 bases and J by 1 base, leaving 10 bases between them.

The genes are TRBV2 and TRBJ2-1; 9 bases match TRBD1. The CDR3 is 15 amino acids. V lost 7 bases, J lost 7 bases, and 11 bases stayed unmatched. Germline CDR1 and CDR2: SNHLY and FYNNEI. This CDR3 is CASTIPGTGSNEQFF. In nucleotides, the CDR3 is TGTGCCAGCACCATCCCCGGGACAGGGTCTAATGAGCAGTTCTTC.

The chain has TRBV7-7 and TRBJ2-3; D is unresolved. V was clipped by 5 bases and J by 2 bases, with 8 bases between them. This CDR3 comprises 13 residues. Germline V gene data show CDR1 as SSHAT and CDR2 as FNYEAQ (reference sequence). The CDR3 is CASSQEPTDTQYF. CDR3 coding DNA: TGTGCCAGCAGCCAGGAACCCACAGATACGCAGTATTTT.

The V call is TRBV9, the J call TRBJ2-4; the match to TRBD1 covers 11 bases. This CDR3 has 18 residues. V shed 4 bases, J shed 4 bases, and the junction held 13 bases outside the gene matches. CDR1 SGDLS and CDR2 YYNGEE come from the germline V gene. CDR3 in DNA: TGTGCCAGCAGCCGGACAGGGGGCGCAGATAGTTTAAAAAACATTCAGTACTTC. Encoded protein: CASSRTGGADSLKNIQYF.

The chain couples TRBV19 to TRBJ2-5; TRBD2 is a possible D gene (5 bases). The CDR3 loop spans 14 amino acids. V lost 3 bases, J lost 4 bases, and 12 bases lay in between. The germline V gene encodes CDR1 LNHDA and CDR2 SQIVND (reference sequence). The CDR3 sequence: CASSMGGLAETQYF. The CDR3 coding sequence is TGTGCCAGTAGTATGGGCGGGCTAGCAGAGACCCAGTACTTC.

The V call is TRBV7-2, the J call TRBJ2-7; 8 nucleotides line up with TRBD1. V lost 4 bases, J lost 9 bases, and 14 bases stayed unmatched. Germline V gene sequence: CDR1 SGHTA, CDR2 FQGNSA. CDR3 length equals 15 residues. CDR3 loop: CASSSRLGQGIGQYF. CDR3 DNA: TGTGCCAGCAGCTCCCGCCTCGGACAGGGTATAGGGCAGTACTTC.

The CDR3 bases are TGTGCCAGCAGCTCGGGGAGATCAGACACCGGGGAGCTGTTTTTT. Its protein is CASSSGRSDTGELFF. This chain connects TRBV7-3 to TRBJ2-2; D may be TRBD2 (5 bases). The V end was cut by 4 bases, the J end by 3 bases, with 12 bases between. The CDR3 runs 15 residues. Germline loops: CDR1 SGHTA, CDR2 FQGTGA.

V gene TRBV5-1 combines with J gene TRBJ2-3; 11 bases fit TRBD2. The CDR3 runs 16 residues. The V gene's germline CDR1 is SGHRS and CDR2 YFSETQ. Unmatched junction bases numbered 7, after V lost 5 bases and J lost 2 bases. This CDR3 reads CASSPRLAGITDTQYF. The CDR3 bases are TGCGCCAGCAGTCCACGACTAGCGGGGATCACAGATACGCAGTATTTT.

The chain employs TRBV7-9 and TRBJ1-1; D remains unclear. Germline V gives CDR1 SEHNR, CDR2 FQNEAQ (reference sequence). The CDR3 totals 12 residues. The ends were cut back, 5 bases at V and 4 bases at J, with 8 bases in the middle. DNA for the CDR3: TGTGCCAGCAGCCCCCGCCCCACTGAAGCTTTCTTT. The encoded protein is CASSPRPTEAFF.

The rearrangement uses TRBV5-1 and TRBJ2-7; 11 bases match TRBD2. The trim removed 2 bases at V and 2 bases at J, leaving 6 bases unmatched. Germline CDR1 reads SGHRS; CDR2 reads YFSETQ. The CDR3 covers 16 residues. The CDR3 DNA is TGCGCCAGCAGCTTAACTAGCGGGAGTCATACCTACGAGCAGTACTTC. This codes for CASSLTSGSHTYEQYF.

The V gene is TRBV28, the J gene TRBJ1-4, with TRBD1 matching 10 bases. In germline, CDR1 is MDHEN, CDR2 SYDVKM. The CDR3 consists of 15 residues. V was pared by 5 bases and J by 4 bases, with 4 bases of the junction left unmatched. For the CDR3, the DNA is TGTGCCAGCAGTGACAGGGGGCAAAGTAATGAAAAACTGTTTTTT. Its protein is CASSDRGQSNEKLFF.

This rearrangement joins TRBV5-1 to TRBJ1-4; D is perhaps TRBD1 (5 bases). In germline, CDR1 is SGHRS, CDR2 YFSETQ. Between the trimmed V and J ends, which lost 4 bases and 12 bases, there was a span of 16 bases. CDR3 length: 13 residues. The CDR3 coding sequence is TGCGCCAGCAGCCCTGGTGATAGGGGACAACTGTTTTTT. This translates into CASSPGDRGQLFF.